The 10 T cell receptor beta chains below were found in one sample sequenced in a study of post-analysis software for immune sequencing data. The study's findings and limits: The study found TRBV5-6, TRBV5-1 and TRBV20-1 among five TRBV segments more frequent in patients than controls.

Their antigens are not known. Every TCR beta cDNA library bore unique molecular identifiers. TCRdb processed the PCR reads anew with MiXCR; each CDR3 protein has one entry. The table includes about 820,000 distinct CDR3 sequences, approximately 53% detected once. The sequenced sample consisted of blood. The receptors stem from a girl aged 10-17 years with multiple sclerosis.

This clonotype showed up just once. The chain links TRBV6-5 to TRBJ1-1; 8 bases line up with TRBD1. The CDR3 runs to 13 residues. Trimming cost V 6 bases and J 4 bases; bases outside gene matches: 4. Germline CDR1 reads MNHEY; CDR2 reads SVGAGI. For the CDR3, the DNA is TGTGCCAGCAGAGAACAGGGGGTCACTGAAGCTTTCTTT. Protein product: CASREQGVTEAFF.

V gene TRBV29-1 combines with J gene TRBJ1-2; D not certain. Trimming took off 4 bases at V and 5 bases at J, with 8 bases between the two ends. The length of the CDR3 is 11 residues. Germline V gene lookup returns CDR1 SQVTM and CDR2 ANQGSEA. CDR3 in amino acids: CSVGTEYGYTF. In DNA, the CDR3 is TGCAGCGTTGGGACCGAGTATGGCTACACCTTC. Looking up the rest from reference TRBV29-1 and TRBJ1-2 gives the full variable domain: SAVISQKPSRDICQRGTSLTIQCQVDSQVTMMFWYRQQPGQSLTLIATANQGSEATYESGFVIDKFPISRPNLTFSTLTVSNMSPEDSSIYLCSVGTEYGYTFGSGTRLTVV.

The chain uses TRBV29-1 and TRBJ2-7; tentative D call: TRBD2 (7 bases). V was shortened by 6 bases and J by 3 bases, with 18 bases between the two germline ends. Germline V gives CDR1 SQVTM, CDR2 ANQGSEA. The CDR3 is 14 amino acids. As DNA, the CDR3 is TGCAGCGTCAGGGGAGGGCGGGCTCACTACGAGCAGTACTTC. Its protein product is CSVRGGRAHYEQYF.

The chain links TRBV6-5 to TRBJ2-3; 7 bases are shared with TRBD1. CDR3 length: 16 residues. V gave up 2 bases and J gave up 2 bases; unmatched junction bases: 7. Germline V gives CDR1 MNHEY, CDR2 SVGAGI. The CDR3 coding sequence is TGTGCCAGCAGTTACGGTAGGGGGCCCGACACAGATACGCAGTATTTT. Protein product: CASSYGRGPDTDTQYF.

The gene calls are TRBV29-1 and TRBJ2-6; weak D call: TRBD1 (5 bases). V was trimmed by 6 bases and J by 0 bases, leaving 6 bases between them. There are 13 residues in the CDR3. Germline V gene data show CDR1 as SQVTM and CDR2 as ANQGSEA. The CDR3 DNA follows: TGCAGCGTAGGGGACTCTGGGGCCAACGTCCTGACTTTC. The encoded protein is CSVGDSGANVLTF.

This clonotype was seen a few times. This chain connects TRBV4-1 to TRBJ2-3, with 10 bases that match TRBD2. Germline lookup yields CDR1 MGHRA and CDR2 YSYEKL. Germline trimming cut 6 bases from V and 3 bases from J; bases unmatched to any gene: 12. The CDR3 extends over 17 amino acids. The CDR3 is CASRLTPVAGGTDTQYF. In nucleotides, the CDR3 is TGCGCCAGCAGGCTCACACCGGTAGCGGGGGGAACAGATACGCAGTATTTT.

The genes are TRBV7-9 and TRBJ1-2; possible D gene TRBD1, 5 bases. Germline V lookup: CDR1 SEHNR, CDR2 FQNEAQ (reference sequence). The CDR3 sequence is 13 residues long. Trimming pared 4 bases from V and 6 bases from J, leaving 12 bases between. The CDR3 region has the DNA TGTGCCAGCAGCTCTTCATGGGGGGATGGCTACACCTTC. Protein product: CASSSSWGDGYTF.

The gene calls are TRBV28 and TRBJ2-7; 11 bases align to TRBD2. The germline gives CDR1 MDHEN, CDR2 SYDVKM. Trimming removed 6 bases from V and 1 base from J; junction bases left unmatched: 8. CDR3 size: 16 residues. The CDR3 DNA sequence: TGTGCCAGCAGCTTTGGTGGACTAGCGGGTTCCTACGAGCAGTACTTC. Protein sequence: CASSFGGLAGSYEQYF. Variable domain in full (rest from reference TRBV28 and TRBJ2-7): DVKVTQSSRYLVKRTGEKVFLECVQDMDHENMFWYRQDPGLGLRLIYFSYDVKMKEKGDIPEGYSVSREKKERFSLILESASTNQTSMYLCASSFGGLAGSYEQYFGPGTRLTVT.

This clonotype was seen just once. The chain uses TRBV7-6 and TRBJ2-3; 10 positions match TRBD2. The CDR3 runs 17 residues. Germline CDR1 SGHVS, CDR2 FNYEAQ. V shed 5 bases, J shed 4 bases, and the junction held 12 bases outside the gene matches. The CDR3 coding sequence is TGTGCCAGCAGCATCCTAAGCCTAGCGGGGGCGGCAGATACGCAGTATTTT. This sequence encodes CASSILSLAGAADTQYF.

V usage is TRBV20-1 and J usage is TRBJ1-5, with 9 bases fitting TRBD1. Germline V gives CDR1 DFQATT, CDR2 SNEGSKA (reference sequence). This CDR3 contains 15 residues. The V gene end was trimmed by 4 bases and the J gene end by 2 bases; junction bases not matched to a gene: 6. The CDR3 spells CSATDRGGGNQPQHF. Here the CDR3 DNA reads TGCAGTGCTACGGACAGGGGAGGAGGCAATCAGCCCCAGCATTTT.